This T cell receptor (beta chain) derives from a study of identical twins. This CDR3 has 13 residues. V was pared by 3 bases and J by 7 bases, with 9 bases between. Study observations and caveats: The more abundant beta clonotypes in cord blood had fewer insertions, and memory repertoires did not show this.

TCRdb reprocessed the 5' RACE reads via MiXCR and lists one record per CDR3 protein. This table has some 440,000 distinct CDR3 sequences, approximately 24% appearing once. Ten or more counts support this clonotype. The antigen is unknown. The sample also formed part of further work on T cells expressing NK-cell markers. From that paper: In about six donors, dominant CD3+CD56+NKG2C+ clonotypes ranked among the top 10 CD8+ clonotypes.

This clonotype was obtained from a woman aged 18-29 years in good health. The chain recombines TRBV12-3 or TRBV12-4 with TRBJ1-4; D unresolved. Sequenced input: CD4+ T cells sorted from blood. This CDR3 reads CASSLVLTEKLFF. Here the CDR3 DNA reads TGTGCCAGCAGTTTGGTCCTAACTGAAAAACTGTTTTTT.